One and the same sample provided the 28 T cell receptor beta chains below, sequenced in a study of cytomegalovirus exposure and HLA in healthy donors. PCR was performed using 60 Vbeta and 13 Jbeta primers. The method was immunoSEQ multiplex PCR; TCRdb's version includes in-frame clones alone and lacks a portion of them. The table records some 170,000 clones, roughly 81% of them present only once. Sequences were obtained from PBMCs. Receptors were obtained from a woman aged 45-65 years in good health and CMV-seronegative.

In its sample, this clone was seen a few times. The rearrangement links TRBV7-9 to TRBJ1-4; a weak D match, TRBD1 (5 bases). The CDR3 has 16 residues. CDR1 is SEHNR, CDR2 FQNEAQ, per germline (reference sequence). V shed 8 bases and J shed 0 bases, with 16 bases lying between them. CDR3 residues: CASRQGLWATNEKLFF. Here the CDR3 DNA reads TGTGCCAGCCGCCAGGGACTGTGGGCAACTAATGAAAAACTGTTTTTT.

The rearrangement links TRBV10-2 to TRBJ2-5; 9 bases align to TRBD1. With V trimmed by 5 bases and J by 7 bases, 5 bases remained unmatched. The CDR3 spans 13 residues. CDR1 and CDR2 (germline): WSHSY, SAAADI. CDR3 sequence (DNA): TGCGCCAGCAGTCAGGCGACAGGGGGGACCCAGTACTTC. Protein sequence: CASSQATGGTQYF.

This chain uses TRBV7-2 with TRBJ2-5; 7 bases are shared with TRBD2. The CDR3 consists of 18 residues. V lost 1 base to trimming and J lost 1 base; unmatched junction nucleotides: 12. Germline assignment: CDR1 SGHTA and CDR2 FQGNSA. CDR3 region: CASSLGGLGTGGQETQYF. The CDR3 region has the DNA TGTGCCAGCAGCTTAGGAGGATTGGGGACGGGGGGCCAAGAGACCCAGTACTTC.

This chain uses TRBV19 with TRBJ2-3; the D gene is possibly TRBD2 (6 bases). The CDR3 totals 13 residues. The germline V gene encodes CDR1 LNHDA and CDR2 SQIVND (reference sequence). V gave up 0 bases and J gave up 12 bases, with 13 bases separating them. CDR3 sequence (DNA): TGTGCCAGTAGTATAGAATTAAGGAGGGGACAGTATTTT. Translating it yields CASSIELRRGQYF.

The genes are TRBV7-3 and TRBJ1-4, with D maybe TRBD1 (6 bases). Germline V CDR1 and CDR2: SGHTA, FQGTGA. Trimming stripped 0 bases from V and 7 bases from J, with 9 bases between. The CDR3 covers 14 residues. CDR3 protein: CASSLTGGGEKLFF. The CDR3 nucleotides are TGTGCCAGCAGCTTAACAGGGGGTGGTGAAAAACTGTTTTTT. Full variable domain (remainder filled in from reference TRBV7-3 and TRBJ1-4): GAGVSQTPSNKVTEKGKYVELRCDPISGHTALYWYRQSLGQGPEFLIYFQGTGAADDSGLPNDRFFAVRPEGSVSTLKIQRTERGDSAVYLCASSLTGGGEKLFFGSGTQLSVL.

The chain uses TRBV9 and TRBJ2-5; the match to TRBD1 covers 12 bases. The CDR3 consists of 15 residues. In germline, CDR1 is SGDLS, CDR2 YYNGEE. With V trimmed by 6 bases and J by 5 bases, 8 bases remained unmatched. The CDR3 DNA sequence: TGTGCCAGCAACCTGGGACAGGGGGCAGTCGAGACCCAGTACTTC. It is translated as CASNLGQGAVETQYF.

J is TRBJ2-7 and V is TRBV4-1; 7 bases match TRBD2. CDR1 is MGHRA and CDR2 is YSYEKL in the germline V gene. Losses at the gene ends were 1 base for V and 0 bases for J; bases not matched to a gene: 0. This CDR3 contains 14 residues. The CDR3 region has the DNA TGCGCCAGCAGCCAAGCGGGAGGCTCCTACGAGCAGTACTTC. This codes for CASSQAGGSYEQYF.

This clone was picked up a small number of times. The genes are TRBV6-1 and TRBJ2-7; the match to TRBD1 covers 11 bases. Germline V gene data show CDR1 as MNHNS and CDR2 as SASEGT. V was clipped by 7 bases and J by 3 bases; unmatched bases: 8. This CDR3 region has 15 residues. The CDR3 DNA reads TGTGCCAGCACAAAAGGAGGGACAGGGGGCTACGAGCAGTACTTC. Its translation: CASTKGGTGGYEQYF.

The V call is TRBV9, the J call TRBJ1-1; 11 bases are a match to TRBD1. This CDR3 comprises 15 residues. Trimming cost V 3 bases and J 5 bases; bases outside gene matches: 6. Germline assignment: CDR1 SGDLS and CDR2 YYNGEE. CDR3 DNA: TGTGCCAGCAGCGGGCGGACAGGGGGCAGTACTGAAGCTTTCTTT. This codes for CASSGRTGGSTEAFF.

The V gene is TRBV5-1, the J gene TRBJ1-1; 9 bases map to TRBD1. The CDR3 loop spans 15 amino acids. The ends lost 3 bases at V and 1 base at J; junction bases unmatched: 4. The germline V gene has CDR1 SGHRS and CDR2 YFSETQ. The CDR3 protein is CASSSLGQGNTEAFF. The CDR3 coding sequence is TGCGCCAGCAGCTCCCTGGGACAGGGGAACACTGAAGCTTTCTTT.

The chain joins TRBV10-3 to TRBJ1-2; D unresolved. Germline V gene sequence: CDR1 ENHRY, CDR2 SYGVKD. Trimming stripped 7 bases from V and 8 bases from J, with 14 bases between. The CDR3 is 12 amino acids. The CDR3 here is CAIMQEGYGYTF. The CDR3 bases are TGTGCCATCATGCAGGAGGGTTACGGCTACACCTTC.

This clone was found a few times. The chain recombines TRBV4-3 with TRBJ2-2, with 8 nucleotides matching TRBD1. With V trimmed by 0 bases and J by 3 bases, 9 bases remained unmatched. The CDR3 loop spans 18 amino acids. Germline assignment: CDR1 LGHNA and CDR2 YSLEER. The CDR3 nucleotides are TGCGCCAGCAGCCAAGATAAGGGGACAGGAGACTACACCGGGGAGCTGTTTTTT. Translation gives CASSQDKGTGDYTGELFF.

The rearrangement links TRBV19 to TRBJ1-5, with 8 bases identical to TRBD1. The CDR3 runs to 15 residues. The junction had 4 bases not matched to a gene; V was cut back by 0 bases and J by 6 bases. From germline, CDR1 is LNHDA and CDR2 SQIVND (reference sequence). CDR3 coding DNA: TGTGCCAGTAGTATAGATCAGGGGGCTGGTCAGCCCCAGCATTTT. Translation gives CASSIDQGAGQPQHF.

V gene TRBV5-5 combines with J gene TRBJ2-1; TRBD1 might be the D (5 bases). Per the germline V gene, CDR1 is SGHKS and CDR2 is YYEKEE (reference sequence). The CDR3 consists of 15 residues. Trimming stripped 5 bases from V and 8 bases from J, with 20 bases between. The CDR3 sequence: CASRTSGQGRYEQFF. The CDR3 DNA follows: TGTGCCAGCAGGACCTCCGGGCAGGGTAGGTATGAGCAGTTCTTC. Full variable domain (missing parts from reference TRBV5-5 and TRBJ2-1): DAGVTQSPTHLIKTRGQQVTLRCSPISGHKSVSWYQQVLGQGPQFIFQYYEKEERGRGNFPDRFSARQFPNYSSELNVNALLLGDSALYLCASRTSGQGRYEQFFGPGTRLTVL.

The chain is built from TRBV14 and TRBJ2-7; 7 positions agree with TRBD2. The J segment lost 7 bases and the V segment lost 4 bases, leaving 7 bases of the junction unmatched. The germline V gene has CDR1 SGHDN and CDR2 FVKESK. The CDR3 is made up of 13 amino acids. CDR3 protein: CASSPLRGGEQYF. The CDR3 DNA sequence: TGTGCCAGCAGCCCCCTAAGGGGAGGGGAGCAGTACTTC.

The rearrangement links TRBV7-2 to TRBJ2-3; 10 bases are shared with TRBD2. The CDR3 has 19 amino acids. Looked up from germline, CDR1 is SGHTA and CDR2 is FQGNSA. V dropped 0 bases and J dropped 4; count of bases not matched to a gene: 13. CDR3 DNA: TGTGCCAGCAGCTTAGCCTGGCGTCTAGCGGGAGCCGAAGCAGATACGCAGTATTTT. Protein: CASSLAWRLAGAEADTQYF.

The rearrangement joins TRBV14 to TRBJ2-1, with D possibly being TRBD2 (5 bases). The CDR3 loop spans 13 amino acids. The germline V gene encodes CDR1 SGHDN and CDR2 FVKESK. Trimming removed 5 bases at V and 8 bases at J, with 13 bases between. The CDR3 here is CASSYFQRDEQFF. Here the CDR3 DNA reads TGTGCCAGCAGCTATTTCCAGAGGGATGAGCAGTTCTTC.

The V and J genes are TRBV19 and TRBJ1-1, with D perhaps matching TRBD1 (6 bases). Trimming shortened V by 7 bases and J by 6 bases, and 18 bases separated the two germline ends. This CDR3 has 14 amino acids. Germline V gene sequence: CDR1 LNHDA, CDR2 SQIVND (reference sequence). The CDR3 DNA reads TGTGCCAGTATAGACGGGGGGCGCGTCCCTGAAGCTTTCTTT. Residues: CASIDGGRVPEAFF.

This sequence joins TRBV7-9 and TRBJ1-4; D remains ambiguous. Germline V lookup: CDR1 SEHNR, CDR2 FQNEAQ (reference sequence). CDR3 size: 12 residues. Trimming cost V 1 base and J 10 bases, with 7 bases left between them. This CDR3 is CASSLVRGKLFF. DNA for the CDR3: TGTGCCAGCAGCTTAGTTCGCGGAAAACTGTTTTTT.

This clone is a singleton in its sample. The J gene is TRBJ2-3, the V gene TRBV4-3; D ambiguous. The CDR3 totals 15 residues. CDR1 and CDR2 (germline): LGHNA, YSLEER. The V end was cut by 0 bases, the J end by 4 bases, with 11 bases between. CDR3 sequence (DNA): TGCGCCAGCAGCCAAGACGGCGCCGAGGCAGATACGCAGTATTTT. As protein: CASSQDGAEADTQYF.

CDR3 region: CASRRGGSSYEQYF. CDR3 bases: TGTGCCAGCAGAAGGGGAGGGTCCTCCTACGAGCAGTACTTC. V is TRBV7-2 and J is TRBJ2-7; the match to TRBD2 covers 7 bases. The CDR3 is made up of 14 amino acids. Germline lookup yields CDR1 SGHTA and CDR2 FQGNSA. Trimming took 6 bases from V and 0 from J; bases not matched to a gene: 5.

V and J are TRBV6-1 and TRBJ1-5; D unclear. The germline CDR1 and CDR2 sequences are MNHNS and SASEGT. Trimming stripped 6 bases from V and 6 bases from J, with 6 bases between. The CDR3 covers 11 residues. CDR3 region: CASREGQPQHF. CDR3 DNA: TGTGCCAGCAGGGAGGGTCAGCCCCAGCATTTT.

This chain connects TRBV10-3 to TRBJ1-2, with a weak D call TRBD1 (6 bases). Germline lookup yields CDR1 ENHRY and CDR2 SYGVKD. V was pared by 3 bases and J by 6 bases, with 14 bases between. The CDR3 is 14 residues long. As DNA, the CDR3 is TGTGCCATCAGTGAATCTTCGGGGGGCCATGGCTACACCTTC. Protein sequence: CAISESSGGHGYTF.

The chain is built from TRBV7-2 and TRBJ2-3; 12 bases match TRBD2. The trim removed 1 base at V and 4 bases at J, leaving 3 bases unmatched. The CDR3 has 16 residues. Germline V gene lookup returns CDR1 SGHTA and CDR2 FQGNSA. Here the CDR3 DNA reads TGTGCCAGCAGCTTAGGGCCTAGCGGGAGGGCAGATACGCAGTATTTT. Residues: CASSLGPSGRADTQYF.

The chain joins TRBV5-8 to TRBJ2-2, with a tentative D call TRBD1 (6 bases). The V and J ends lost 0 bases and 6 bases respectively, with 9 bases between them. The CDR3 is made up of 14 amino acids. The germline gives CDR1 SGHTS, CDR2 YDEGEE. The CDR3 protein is CASSLGQEAGELFF. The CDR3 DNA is TGTGCCAGCAGCTTGGGACAGGAGGCCGGGGAGCTGTTTTTT.

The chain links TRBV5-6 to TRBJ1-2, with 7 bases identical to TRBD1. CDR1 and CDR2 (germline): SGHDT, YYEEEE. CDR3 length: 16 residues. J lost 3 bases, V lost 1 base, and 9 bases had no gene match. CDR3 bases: TGTGCCAGCAGCTTGACGTTTTCAGGGGGGTACTATGGCTACACCTTC. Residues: CASSLTFSGGYYGYTF.

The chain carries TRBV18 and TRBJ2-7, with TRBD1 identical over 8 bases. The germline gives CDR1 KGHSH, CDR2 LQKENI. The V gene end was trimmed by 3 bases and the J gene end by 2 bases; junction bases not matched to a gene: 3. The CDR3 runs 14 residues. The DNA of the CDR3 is TGTGCCAGCTCACCCGGGACAGGCCCCTACGAGCAGTACTTC. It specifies CASSPGTGPYEQYF.

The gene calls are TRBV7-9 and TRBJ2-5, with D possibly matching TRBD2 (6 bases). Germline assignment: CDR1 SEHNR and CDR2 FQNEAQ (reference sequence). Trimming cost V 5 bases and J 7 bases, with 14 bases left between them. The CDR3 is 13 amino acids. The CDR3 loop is CASSGSGPGTQYF. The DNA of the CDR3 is TGTGCCAGCAGCGGTAGCGGACCGGGGACCCAGTACTTC. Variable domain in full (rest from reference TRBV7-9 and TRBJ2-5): DTGVSQNPRHKITKRGQNVTFRCDPISEHNRLYWYRQTLGQGPEFLTYFQNEAQLEKSRLLSDRFSAERPKGSFSTLEIQRTEQGDSAMYLCASSGSGPGTQYFGPGTRLLVL.